This entry concerns a single TCR beta chain. This entry comes from a study of blood T cell repertoires in COVID-19. The data were produced by immunoSEQ multiplex PCR, yet TCRdb's version contains in-frame clones alone and is incomplete. The table lists under 200,000 clones, about 90% of them singletons. With V trimmed by 8 bases and J by 4 bases, 1 base remained unmatched. This CDR3 has 13 residues. The clonotype originates from a man aged 55 to 70 with active or convalescent COVID-19. Sequencing input: peripheral blood. The chain recombines TRBV12-3 or TRBV12-4 with TRBJ2-2; 10 positions match TRBD1. The DNA of the CDR3 is TGTGCCAGCCGGGACAGGGGCACCGGGGAGCTGTTTTTT. This gives the protein CASRDRGTGELFF.